The 15 T cell receptor beta chains listed next were all sequenced from one sample in a study of monozygotic twins with inflammatory bowel disease. Following a re-call of the 5' RACE reads, TCRdb has one entry per CDR3 protein and lacks DNA. Here the sample table reports fewer than 150,000 distinct CDR3 sequences. The sequencing sample was made of blood. These receptors were collected from a human donor with ulcerative colitis or Crohn's disease, or a healthy co-twin of an affected twin (not recorded which).

V is TRBV7-6 and J is TRBJ2-3; TCRdb lists TRBD1, though no DNA is available to test this call. CDR3 length: 15 amino acids. Germline-derived CDR1 and CDR2 are SGHVS and FNYEAQ. CDR3 protein: CASSLGGFSTDTQYF.

The chain employs TRBV5-6 and TRBJ1-5; the D gene TCRdb calls, TRBD1, cannot be checked with no DNA. Germline V CDR1 and CDR2: SGHDT, YYEEEE. This CDR3 has 14 residues. CDR3 residues: CASSLEGKGQPQHF.

The J gene is TRBJ2-5, the V gene TRBV18; lacking DNA, the TRBD1 call made by TCRdb goes unchecked. The CDR3 loop spans 14 amino acids. Germline lookup yields CDR1 KGHSH and CDR2 LQKENI. CDR3: CASSYRGSGETQYF.

The gene calls are TRBV4-2 and TRBJ2-7; TCRdb names TRBD1, which stays unverified in the absence of DNA. The germline V gene encodes CDR1 LGHNA and CDR2 YNFKEQ. The CDR3 spans 14 residues. CDR3 sequence reads: CASSHPTGNYRQYF.

The chain employs TRBV5-6 and TRBJ2-5; TCRdb selects TRBD2, and the lack of DNA leaves this call unchecked. The CDR3 is 17 amino acids. CDR1 is SGHDT and CDR2 is YYEEEE in the germline V gene. CDR3 sequence: CASSLPGLAGVQETQYF.

V is TRBV11-2 and J is TRBJ1-1; without DNA, the TCRdb call of TRBD1 cannot be checked. This CDR3 has 21 residues. Germline V gene lookup returns CDR1 SGHAT and CDR2 FQNNGV. CDR3: CASSLEARRQVRTGRNTEAFF.

This chain links TRBV12-3 or TRBV12-4 with TRBJ2-2; TCRdb designates TRBD1, a call that cannot be tested without DNA. CDR3 length: 14 residues. CDR3 protein: CASSFAQGVGELFF.

The chain employs TRBV20-1 and TRBJ1-1; as DNA is missing, the TRBD1 call by TCRdb cannot be tested. Germline V gene data show CDR1 as DFQATT and CDR2 as SNEGSKA (reference sequence). The CDR3 contains 14 residues. CDR3 region: CSARGGGRNTEAFF.

The chain joins TRBV20-1 to TRBJ1-3. Germline CDR1 reads DFQATT; CDR2 reads SNEGSKA (reference sequence). CDR3 length equals 13 residues. CDR3: CSARDPQADTIYF.

The chain joins TRBV18 to TRBJ2-2. Germline values: CDR1 KGHSH, CDR2 LQKENI. This CDR3 comprises 15 residues. CDR3 protein: CASSPSNLNTGELFF.

The V and J genes are TRBV20-1 and TRBJ2-7; TCRdb outputs TRBD2, but without DNA this stays unchecked. Germline CDR1 DFQATT, CDR2 SNEGSKA (reference sequence). The CDR3 consists of 13 residues. CDR3 protein: CSASSGGVYEQYF.

The gene calls are TRBV5-6 and TRBJ2-7; TCRdb reports TRBD2, a call that lacks DNA to check it against. The CDR3 is 14 residues long. CDR1 is SGHDT, CDR2 YYEEEE, per germline. CDR3 protein: CASSFGTISYEQYF.

The J gene is TRBJ1-5, the V gene TRBV20-1; absent DNA, TCRdb's TRBD1 call cannot be checked. The CDR3 runs 13 residues. Germline CDR1 is DFQATT and CDR2 is SNEGSKA (reference sequence). This CDR3 reads CSARGEGGQPQHF.

The chain has TRBV5-1 and TRBJ2-7. The germline V gene encodes CDR1 SGHRS and CDR2 YFSETQ. This CDR3 has 15 residues. This CDR3 is CASSLAPGISYEQYF.

The chain combines TRBV7-7 with TRBJ2-3; there is no DNA to check the TCRdb D call of TRBD2. The CDR3 covers 16 residues. Germline V lookup: CDR1 SSHAT, CDR2 FNYEAQ (reference sequence). CDR3 loop: CASSTGGVTSTDTQYF. Full variable domain (outside the CDR3, taken from reference TRBV7-7 and TRBJ2-3): GAGVSQSPRYKVTKRGQDVTLRCDPISSHATLYWYQQALGQGPEFLTYFNYEAQPDKSGLPSDRFSAERPEGSISTLTIQRTEQRDSAMYRCASSTGGVTSTDTQYFGPGTRLTVL.